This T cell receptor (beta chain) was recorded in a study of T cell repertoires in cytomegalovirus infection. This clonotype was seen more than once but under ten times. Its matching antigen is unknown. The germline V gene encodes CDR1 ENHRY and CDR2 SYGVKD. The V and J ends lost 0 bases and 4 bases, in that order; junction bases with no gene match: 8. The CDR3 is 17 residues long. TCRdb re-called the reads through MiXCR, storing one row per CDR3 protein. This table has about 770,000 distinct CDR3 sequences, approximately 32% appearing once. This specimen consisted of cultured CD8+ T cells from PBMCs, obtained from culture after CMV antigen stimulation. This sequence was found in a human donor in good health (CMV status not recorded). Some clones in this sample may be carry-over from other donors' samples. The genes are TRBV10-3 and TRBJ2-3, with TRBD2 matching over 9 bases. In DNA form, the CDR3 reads TGTGCCATCAGTGAGTCGGAGCGGGGGGTCCCCCCAGATACGCAGTATTTT. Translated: CAISESERGVPPDTQYF.